The T cell receptor (beta chain) under discussion was sequenced for a study of cytomegalovirus exposure and HLA in healthy donors (TCRdb year 2017). The study in broad terms: An earlier analysis of roughly 500 of the donors reported about 290 Gb of sequence data and around 110 million unique TCR beta sequences from 190 million or so T cells. The study used immunosequencing to profile the T cell repertoires of approximately 630 subjects and linked those repertoires to cytomegalovirus serostatus. To decide whether each TCR beta V gene segment behaved as functional or pseudogenic, an earlier analysis of 587 of the donors relied on high-throughput TCR beta sequencing. Of the 398 genotyped donors, 81% were placed in the genetic ancestry cluster associated with self-reported Caucasian donors. Five DR-DQ haplotypes were treated as single units for association and clustering because of strong linkage in the cohort. Donor age, sex, ethnicity and CMV serostatus were compiled together with the repertoire data. A later analysis re-analyzed previously published TCR beta repertoires from about 730 donors and added high-resolution HLA genotyping to study TCR occurrence patterns. An early release that covered some 640 HLA-typed donors contained about 300 gigabases of sequencing data and 65 million to 100 million unique TCR sequences. Both class I and class II loci were covered by HLA typing, at four-digit resolution. The study was designed to test whether signatures of past pathogen exposure could be identified by cataloging public T cell receptors. To predict cytomegalovirus infection status, the study combined high-throughput TCR immunosequencing, statistical association of individual TCRs with disease status, and machine learning. Typing coverage differed by locus: A, B, C, DRB1 and DQB1 were typed in roughly 620-630 donors, DQA1 in roughly 510, DPA1 in 600 to 610, and DPB1 in approximately 450. All discovery cohort repertoires had been generated on a single sequencing platform. Besides the first cohort of more than 650 subjects, a separate validation cohort made up of 95 to 150 different subjects was used. A later genetic analysis took genome-wide SNP genotypes for about 55% of the 666 donors and used that subset as a discovery cohort. Among 300 to 450 genotyped donors of the cohort, an average of 235,054 unique TCR beta nucleotide sequences were sequenced per donor, around 18% of them non-productive. Rather than using new phenotypic data, the later analysis identified candidate immune exposures from TCR beta sequences and from how often those sequences occurred across donors.

The cohort consisted of some 730 healthy bone marrow donors. Cohort members were all nominally healthy when sampled, although unrecorded immune exposures were likely present. The donor was CMV seronegative and belonged to the group of 380 or so seronegative cohort members. Each donor provided a peripheral blood sample, and peripheral blood mononuclear cells were used for TCR beta sequencing. The Qiagen DNeasy Blood Extraction Kit was used to extract genomic DNA from the blood cell samples. On this clone: Its antigen target is currently unknown. No qualities accompany the bases; no much larger clone lies one base away. Other DNA sequences in the same sample also yield this CDR3.

On the study overall, not on this receptor specifically: Most TCR sequences were seen in very few donors, while some public TCRs were found in many individuals. An earlier analysis of 587 of the donors showed that most TCR beta V segments appeared in productive rearrangements either about 87% or about 30% of the time, which broadly matched IMGT annotations. A few of the identified cytomegalovirus-associated TCR beta chains were confirmed in vitro to be specific for cytomegalovirus antigens. V-gene and J-gene trimming of TCR beta chains was associated with a missense DCLRE1C variant in a later genetic analysis, and the association was replicated in an independent cohort. Sequencing depth was assumed to be roughly uniform across donors in the presence/absence analyses, though that assumption may not hold. A later analysis reported that several top co-occurrence clusters appeared linked to parvovirus B19, influenza, CMV and Epstein-Barr virus. According to the authors, the approach could potentially be generalized to other disease states and immunological phenotypes. In a later analysis, 16,951 TCR beta sequences were associated with specific HLA alleles at a false discovery rate of 0.05. In a later analysis, HLA-associated TCR beta chains were found to be more clonally expanded and to have lower generation probabilities than equally common non-associated chains. Linkage disequilibrium might explain the correlated functional status among segregating V segments, but an unknown experimental factor could not be ruled out. CMV serostatus was the only immune exposure information available for the cohort. The sequencing pipeline was judged likely to have produced a cluster of highly shared sequence variants as a technical artifact. Because HLA typing was unavailable for some donors at each locus, only the typed subset was used in association tests. A further reported finding was that TCR beta sequences accurately predicted the HLA-A and HLA-B alleles for most subjects in the first cohort. In the study, around 160 TCR beta chains were listed as associated with cytomegalovirus. The cohort was sequenced for TCR beta chains only, and without alpha or paired-chain data the features that could be detected were limited. The earlier analysis of some 540 of the donors excluded some 15 rarely observed V segments, including chromosome 9 orphons, because counts were too low. When HLA alleles, especially DR and DQ, strongly co-occurred, attributing TCR associations to individual alleles was difficult. Because the 87-base-pair reads could not distinguish some IMGT-functional V segments, including TRBV6-2 and TRBV6-3, those segments were excluded. According to a later analysis, most CMV-associated TCR beta chains appeared to be HLA-restricted, and the HLA associations seemed to be driven largely by CMV exposure. Compared with the roughly 720-donor mean, donors in an Asian-associated ancestry cluster had fewer N-insertions in productive TCRs, according to a later genetic analysis. The classifier was reported to diagnose cytomegalovirus status with high specificity and sensitivity in both the original cohort and the validation cohort. A later analysis found that TCR association rates varied across HLA loci, with DRB1 alleles showing the most associated TCRs and HLA-C alleles the fewest.

Libraries were built with the immunoSEQ multiplex PCR assay. A mixture of 60 forward primers for TCR Vbeta segments and 13 reverse primers for TCR Jbeta segments was used in the multiplex PCR. A multiplex PCR assay on genomic DNA amplified the CDR3 region of rearranged TCR beta genes. The Illumina HiSeq System was used to sequence the amplified TCR beta libraries as 87-base-pair reads. The paper's processing steps were these. A later analysis tallied 75 million to 95 million unique TCR beta chains across the 666 repertoires, and approximately 11 million of those chains were shared by two or more donors. A nearest-neighbor algorithm error-corrected the raw reads and collapsed the reads into unique sequences, merging closely related sequences to remove PCR and sequencing errors. CDR3 sequences were aligned to IMGT reference sequences to assign V, D and J gene segments. For a sequence to be retained, at least a six-nucleotide match to both a V gene segment and a J gene segment was required. Rearrangements were called productive when the CDR3 lacked stop codons and stayed in frame with V and J; all others were non-productive. CDR3 was defined by IMGT convention, running from the second conserved V-encoded cysteine to the conserved J-encoded phenylalanine. The earlier analysis of some 550 of the donors excluded any sequence lacking an unambiguous match to a single V gene segment. In an earlier analysis of some 590 of the donors, V segments were called functional above 56.7% productive rearrangements and were called segregating when the between-donor standard deviation exceeded 5%. A statistical classification framework was built to diagnose cytomegalovirus status from the catalog of TCR beta chain sequences. In a later analysis, TCR nucleotide sequences were compared against IMGT/GENE-DB human TR gene sequences so that V and J genes could be assigned. A later analysis assigned CDR3 sequences and most-parsimonious VDJ recombination scenarios with the TCRdist pipeline. In a later analysis, every TCR beta chain was defined by the combination of its CDR3 amino acid sequence and its V-gene family, and reads without a unique V-gene family were dropped. As a way to deal with suspected cross-contamination and a sequencing artifact, a later analysis dropped approximately 570 nucleotide sequences that were highly shared and had low generation probability. In a later analysis, a clonal expansion index was calculated for each public chain from normalized within-repertoire ranks of inferred template counts. In a later analysis, generation probabilities were computed using a VDJ recombination model fitted to out-of-frame rearrangements, and the results were checked against IGoR. In a later analysis, TCR-TCR, TCR-HLA and TCR-CMV co-occurrence was scored with hypergeometric tests, and a repertoire-size bias correction was applied to TCR pairs. A later analysis estimated false discovery rates by permuting HLA or CMV assignments 20 times. In a later analysis, co-occurring TCRs were grouped using DBSCAN, and TCRdist sequence similarity was added for clustering within HLA-allele-positive subsets. Repertoires with fewer than 30,000 or more than 120,000 public chains, plus five repertoires with anomalous nucleotide sharing, were excluded from co-occurrence clustering. The source is immuneACCESS, and TCRdb retained only in-frame sequences with V and J called. Part of the clones is not carried over; for the studies checked, unresolved V genes explain less than half of this, and the remainder is unexplained. That table supplies the V and J calls and clone size; D and trimming were determined from the DNA. The sample contains hundreds of thousands of clones, about 79% of them found a single time. The ten largest clones add up to around 1.8% of the sample.

V is pared back by 1 base and J by 2 bases, with 9 bases lying between the germline termini. The CDR3 sequence holds 14 residues, the cysteine and phenylalanine included. Left in the record is the CDR3 DNA by itself, 42 bases read in frame from the first base. CDR1 is given as SGHDN and CDR2 as FVKESK, both from the germline V gene. The sequence came from a man between 18 and 35 years old in good health and CMV-seronegative. The sequenced sample consisted of PBMCs. The rearrangement combines TRBV14 with TRBJ2-7; 5 matching bases give a weak D call of TRBD2. The nucleotide sequence is given as TGTGCCAGCAGCCAAGCCAGCGGACCCTACGAGCAGTACTTC. This sequence encodes CASSQASGPYEQYF.